This is a list of T cell receptor beta chains from one sample in a study of cytomegalovirus exposure and HLA in healthy donors. Profiled with immunoSEQ multiplex PCR; TCRdb holds only in-frame clones, not every one. The sample lists some 65,000 clones; more than 75% were seen once. Sequenced: PBMCs. These receptors were collected from a girl under 18 in good health and CMV-seropositive. Both conserved end residues are part of each CDR3. D genes are given only for firm matches. Not all rows give a size; the values are once, few, many and, for expanded clones, a class.

j_call: TRBJ1-2; clone_size: -; v_call: TRBV30; d_call: -; cdr3_nt: TGTGCCTGGTTATCGACAGGCGGTGTTAACTATGGCTACACCTTC; cdr3_aa: CAWLSTGGVNYGYTF
j_call: TRBJ2-2; clone_size: -; v_call: TRBV4-2; d_call: TRBD2; cdr3_nt: TGTGCCAGCAGCCAAGGGACTAGCGGGCTGAACACCGGGGAGCTGTTTTTT; cdr3_aa: CASSQGTSGLNTGELFF
j_call: TRBJ2-1; clone_size: -; v_call: TRBV6-1; d_call: TRBD1; cdr3_nt: TGTGCCAGCAGTGAACCGGGACAGGGGGCCAATGAGCAGTTCTTC; cdr3_aa: CASSEPGQGANEQFF
j_call: TRBJ1-1; clone_size: -; v_call: TRBV11-2; d_call: -; cdr3_nt: TGTGCCAGCAGCAAAACAGGGATGAACACTGAAGCTTTCTTT; cdr3_aa: CASSKTGMNTEAFF
j_call: TRBJ1-1; clone_size: large; v_call: TRBV11-2; d_call: -; cdr3_nt: TGTGCCAGCAGCTTACAACAGGTCCTGAACACTGAAGCTTTCTTT; cdr3_aa: CASSLQQVLNTEAFF
j_call: TRBJ1-6; clone_size: -; v_call: TRBV2; d_call: -; cdr3_nt: TGTGCCAGCATTCCCACAAGAGGAAATTCACCCCTCCACTTT; cdr3_aa: CASIPTRGNSPLHF
j_call: TRBJ2-7; clone_size: -; v_call: TRBV30; d_call: TRBD1; cdr3_nt: TGTGCCTGGAGCCCGACAGGGATCCTTACCTACGAGCAGTACTTC; cdr3_aa: CAWSPTGILTYEQYF
j_call: TRBJ1-1; clone_size: -; v_call: TRBV6-1; d_call: TRBD1; cdr3_nt: TGTGCCAGCAGGCCCTACCGGGACAGGGGTCCTGAAGCTTTCTTT; cdr3_aa: CASRPYRDRGPEAFF
j_call: TRBJ2-5; clone_size: -; v_call: TRBV30; d_call: TRBD2; cdr3_nt: TGTGCCTGGAACCGGGAGGGCCTAGTGGGGGAGACCCAGTACTTC; cdr3_aa: CAWNREGLVGETQYF
j_call: TRBJ2-5; clone_size: -; v_call: TRBV4-1; d_call: -; cdr3_nt: TGCGCCAGCAGCGAAACAGGGCCCCAAGAGACCCAGTACTTC; cdr3_aa: CASSETGPQETQYF
j_call: TRBJ2-2; clone_size: few; v_call: TRBV15; d_call: -; cdr3_nt: TGTGCCACCAGCAGAGATCGGCTAGCGTCTTCCACCGGGGAGCTGTTTTTT; cdr3_aa: CATSRDRLASSTGELFF
j_call: TRBJ2-7; clone_size: -; v_call: TRBV7-9; d_call: -; cdr3_nt: TGTGCCAGCAGCTTGGGAGATTACTACGAGCAGTACTTC; cdr3_aa: CASSLGDYYEQYF
j_call: TRBJ1-4; clone_size: -; v_call: TRBV7-9; d_call: TRBD1; cdr3_nt: TGTGCCAGCAGCCCCGGGACAGCGCGAGAAAAACTGTTTTTT; cdr3_aa: CASSPGTAREKLFF
j_call: TRBJ2-5; clone_size: -; v_call: TRBV29-1; d_call: -; cdr3_nt: TGCAGCGTTGAAGATTGGGCAGGAGGACAAGAGACCCAGTACTTC; cdr3_aa: CSVEDWAGGQETQYF
j_call: TRBJ2-2; clone_size: once; v_call: TRBV4-1; d_call: TRBD2; cdr3_nt: TGCGCCAGCAGCCGGGGGCGGGGACTAGCGGGGGGGACCGTCACCGGGGAGCTGTTTTTT; cdr3_aa: CASSRGRGLAGGTVTGELFF
j_call: TRBJ1-4; clone_size: -; v_call: TRBV10-3; d_call: -; cdr3_nt: TGTGCCATCAGTGACCGTAATGAAAAACTGTTTTTT; cdr3_aa: CAISDRNEKLFF